The subject of this entry is one T cell receptor beta chain. There is no known antigen for this receptor. No much larger clone exists at a distance of one base, and base qualities are not known. This entry comes from a study of blood T cell repertoires in COVID-19 (dated by TCRdb to the early 2020s). As for the study more broadly: The collaborator samples originated in the United States, Italy and Spain and spanned the acute and convalescent phases of COVID-19. The prospective study material was composed of cDNA or gDNA derived from T cells, B-cell-depleted T cells, or PBMCs. The dataset comprised deeply sampled blood TCRbeta repertoires from subjects exposed to, actively infected with, or recovered from COVID-19. The repertoires were released in a freely available public database intended as a resource for research on the immune response to SARS-CoV-2. Samples were obtained from the ongoing ImmuneRACE study (first 160 participants) and from 1,000 to 1,500 subjects provided by 6 global collaborators. Nearly every sample came with metadata listing a de-identified subject ID, COVID-19 status, age in years and sex. HLA class I and class II types, where available, came from metadata supplied by the sample provider rather than from assay-based typing. Results and caveats for the whole study, not just this receptor: Clinical and demographic metadata were provided uncurated, with the amount varying by source and participant.

Whole blood was collected in K2EDTA tubes by collaborating institutions according to the institutions' own protocols. Collaborator samples were shipped for TCRbeta analysis as frozen whole blood, isolated PBMCs, or DNA extracted from either sample type. TCRbeta CDR3 regions were amplified from genomic DNA using the immunoSEQ Assay, a bias-controlled multiplex PCR. As for the authors' bioinformatics: The number of nucleated cells in each sample was estimated by amplification of reference gene primers within the assay. Sequence reads were collapsed and filtered to measure the absolute abundance of every unique TCRbeta CDR3 rearrangement. For each sample, productive Simpson clonality was calculated as the square root of Simpson's diversity index over productive rearrangements. TCRdb mirrors the immuneACCESS table, restricted to in-frame sequences. Some clones are absent from its copies; in checked studies, under half trace to an unresolved V gene, and the reason for the others is unknown. D and trimming were read from the DNA, whereas the V and J calls and clone size are those reported in that table. This sample comprises about 180,000 clones, about nine tenths of them detected only once. The top ten clonotypes cover about 4% of the sample.

Looking up the germline V gene yields CDR1 SNHLY and CDR2 FYNNEI. Trimming at the junction amounts to 8 bases on V and 2 bases on J, and the germline ends lie 16 bases apart. The CDR3 runs 15 amino acids, cysteine and phenylalanine included. Kept here is only the CDR3 DNA, which spans 45 bases and is read in frame from base 1. The chain couples TRBV2 to TRBJ2-4, with TRBD2 as a weak D call on 5 bases. Source material: peripheral blood. This TCR came from a woman aged 25-40 years with acute or convalescent COVID-19. The sequenced DNA is TGTGCCAGCTCTCAGGACCCCGGGACCAAAAACATTCAGTACTTC. It codes for CASSQDPGTKNIQYF.